This entry lists 24 T cell receptor beta chains sequenced from one sample in a study of identical twins' blood T cells. TCRdb redid the calling of the 5' RACE reads with MiXCR, one entry per CDR3 protein. Of 300,000 to 400,000 distinct CDR3 sequences listed, under 30% are singletons. Sequenced input: PBMCs. These receptors were taken from a woman aged 18-49 years in good health.

The chain employs TRBV20-1 and TRBJ1-1; D is ambiguous. Germline V gene sequence: CDR1 DFQATT, CDR2 SNEGSKA (reference sequence). There are 14 residues in the CDR3. Between the trimmed V and J ends, which lost 0 bases and 0 bases, there was a span of 8 bases. The CDR3 DNA sequence: TGCAGTGCTAGAGATCCCAGGTTGAACACTGAAGCTTTCTTT. Its translation is CSARDPRLNTEAFF.

Points on this clonotype: A much larger clone lies a single base off, so this may be a read error. The chain combines TRBV10-3 with TRBJ1-2, with D unclear. CDR3 length: 15 amino acids. Germline V lookup: CDR1 ENHRY, CDR2 SYGVKD. V was clipped by 7 bases and J by 8 bases, with 23 bases between them. CDR3 sequence: CAINQINPGVGGYTF. CDR3 bases: TGTGCCATCAACCAAATAAACCCGGGAGTCGGAGGCTACACCTTC.

The chain joins TRBV12-3 or TRBV12-4 to TRBJ2-3, with 7 bases fitting TRBD1. The CDR3 is 14 residues long. The CDR3 sequence: CTNSSGTVRDTQYF. CDR3 in DNA: TGTACCAACAGTTCAGGGACAGTCCGGGATACGCAGTATTTT.

The chain employs TRBV9 and TRBJ1-6; D unclear. Germline V gene data show CDR1 as SGDLS and CDR2 as YYNGEE. The V gene lost 4 bases and the J gene lost 10 bases, with 15 bases spanning the gap. The CDR3 sequence is 14 residues long. CDR3 in DNA: TGTGCCAGCAGCACCCGACATGTAAAGTCACCCCTCCACTTT. This sequence encodes CASSTRHVKSPLHF.

This chain connects TRBV20-1 to TRBJ2-2; no clear D. Germline V gives CDR1 DFQATT, CDR2 SNEGSKA (reference sequence). V was shortened by 1 base and J by 6 bases, with 12 bases between the two germline ends. CDR3 length: 14 amino acids. The CDR3 DNA is TGCAGTGCTAGAGCCCGACGAGTTTCCGGGGAGCTGTTTTTT. This translates into CSARARRVSGELFF.

The chain carries TRBV11-2 and TRBJ1-1, with D uncertain. Germline V gene lookup returns CDR1 SGHAT and CDR2 FQNNGV. V shed 5 bases and J shed 7 bases, with 26 bases lying between them. The CDR3 runs to 17 residues. CDR3 loop: CASSLQNKGITTLEAFF. DNA of the CDR3: TGTGCCAGCAGCCTACAGAACAAAGGCATCACTACTCTTGAAGCTTTCTTT. Combining the CDR3 with reference TRBV11-2 and TRBJ1-1 gives the whole variable domain EAGVAQSPRYKIIEKRQSVAFWCNPISGHATLYWYQQILGQGPKLLIQFQNNGVVDDSQLPKDRFSAERLKGVDSTLKIQPAKLEDSAVYLCASSLQNKGITTLEAFFGQGTRLTVV.

A word on this clonotype: A read error may be the cause here, since a much bigger clone is one base away. The chain employs TRBV6-2 or TRBV6-3 and TRBJ1-5, with 7 bases aligning to TRBD1. This CDR3 has 13 residues. The germline V gene has CDR1 MNHEY and CDR2 SVGEGT. The DNA for the CDR3 is TGTACCAGCACCGCGGGACAGCTGAAGCCCCAGCATTTT. Translation gives CTSTAGQLKPQHF.

This clonotype was counted a few times. The chain links TRBV18 to TRBJ1-1; no clear D gene. The V gene's germline CDR1 is KGHSH and CDR2 LQKENI. There are 16 residues in the CDR3. V was pared by 2 bases and J by 0 bases, with 13 bases between. CDR3 loop: CASSPNAGLLNTEAFF. CDR3 coding DNA: TGTGCCAGCTCACCAAACGCTGGACTCCTGAACACTGAAGCTTTCTTT. The full variable domain, in which reference TRBV18 and TRBJ1-1 provide the parts outside the CDR3, is NAGVMQNPRHLVRRRGQEARLRCSPMKGHSHVYWYRQLPEEGLKFMVYLQKENIIDESGMPKERFSAEFPKEGPSILRIQQVVRGDSAAYFCASSPNAGLLNTEAFFGQGTRLTVV.

V is TRBV19 and J is TRBJ2-1; D is unclear. V was trimmed by 3 bases and J by 8 bases, leaving 8 bases between them. The CDR3 is 12 amino acids. The germline CDR1 and CDR2 sequences are LNHDA and SQIVND (reference sequence). The CDR3 loop is CASSIVEYEQFF. For the CDR3, the DNA is TGTGCCAGTAGTATCGTAGAGTATGAGCAGTTCTTC.

In this sample, this clonotype turned up a few times. This chain links TRBV27 with TRBJ2-1; D is possibly TRBD2 (7 bases). The CDR3 totals 15 residues. The germline CDR1 and CDR2 sequences are MNHEY and SMNVEV (reference sequence). V lost 5 bases and J 4 bases, leaving 15 bases between the germline ends. In DNA, the CDR3 is TGTGCCAGCAGTGGGGGGGACACGACTTACAATGAGCAGTTCTTC. Amino acid sequence: CASSGGDTTYNEQFF.

V is TRBV7-8 and J is TRBJ2-3; possibly TRBD2 for D (5 bases). This CDR3 has 16 amino acids. V was cut by 4 bases and J by 0 bases, with 14 bases left in between. Germline lookup yields CDR1 SGHVS and CDR2 FQNEAQ. The CDR3 loop reads CASSSALGLSTDTQYF. The CDR3 nucleotides read TGTGCCAGCAGCTCTGCACTCGGACTGAGCACAGATACGCAGTATTTT. The entire variable domain, with the rest obtained from reference TRBV7-8 and TRBJ2-3, is as follows: GAGVSQSPRYKVAKRGQDVALRCDPISGHVSLFWYQQALGQGPEFLTYFQNEAQLDKSGLPSDRFFAERPEGSVSTLKIQRTQQEDSAVYLCASSSALGLSTDTQYFGPGTRLTVL.

This clonotype showed up just a few times. V and J are TRBV29-1 and TRBJ1-1; D unclear. CDR1 SQVTM and CDR2 ANQGSEA come from the germline V gene. CDR3 size: 12 residues. Trimming took 5 bases from V and 5 from J, leaving 12 bases between them. In nucleotides, the CDR3 is TGCAGCGTTACTGGGATGAGGACTGAAGCTTTCTTT. This sequence encodes CSVTGMRTEAFF.

This sequence joins TRBV29-1 and TRBJ1-1; TRBD1 might be the D (5 bases). V gave up 6 bases and J gave up 0 bases, with 17 bases separating them. This CDR3 is 15 amino acids long. CDR1 is SQVTM and CDR2 is ANQGSEA in the germline V gene. The chain's CDR3 is CSVLSGRHMNTEAFF. CDR3 nucleotides: TGCAGCGTCCTCTCGGGACGCCACATGAACACTGAAGCTTTCTTT.

This clonotype was seen only a few times. The V and J genes are TRBV20-1 and TRBJ1-2, with 7 bases matching TRBD1. J was trimmed by 10 bases and V by 3 bases; bases with no gene match: 11. The CDR3 totals 13 residues. Germline V CDR1 and CDR2: DFQATT, SNEGSKA (reference sequence). The DNA for the CDR3 is TGCAGTGCTAGGTGGGAGACAGGGCTCTACTACACCTTC. Its translation is CSARWETGLYYTF.

The V call is TRBV11-2, the J call TRBJ1-1; D is unresolved. The V gene lost 5 bases and the J gene lost 4 bases, with 14 bases spanning the gap. The CDR3 covers 14 residues. The germline V gene encodes CDR1 SGHAT and CDR2 FQNNGV. CDR3 bases: TGTGCCAGCAGCCCTACTCCGAAGGGCACTGAAGCTTTCTTT. Amino acids: CASSPTPKGTEAFF.

The CDR3 DNA reads as TGCGCCAGCAGTGAGCCGGGGATTGGAAACACCATATATTTT. This gives the protein CASSEPGIGNTIYF. This sequence joins TRBV10-2 and TRBJ1-3, with D unclear. This CDR3 has 14 residues. Germline values: CDR1 WSHSY, CDR2 SAAADI. V lost 2 bases and J 3 bases, leaving 8 bases between the germline ends.

This chain joins TRBV3-1 and TRBJ1-4; D is possibly TRBD1 (6 bases). CDR1 is LGHDT, CDR2 YNNKEL, per germline (reference sequence). Trimming removed 4 bases from V and 8 bases from J, with 17 bases in between. The CDR3 is 15 amino acids. In DNA, the CDR3 is TGTGCCAGCAGCCGCCCGTCGGGGGCGGGGGAAAAACTGTTTTTT. Its translation: CASSRPSGAGEKLFF.

This clonotype appeared a few times. The V gene is TRBV10-3, the J gene TRBJ2-7; D not certain. Trimming left V 1 base short and J 7 bases short, with 11 bases between. The CDR3 has 13 amino acids. Germline V gene lookup returns CDR1 ENHRY and CDR2 SYGVKD. The chain's CDR3 is CAISELAEQEQYF. Here the CDR3 DNA reads TGTGCCATCAGTGAGTTGGCTGAGCAAGAGCAGTACTTC.

This chain joins TRBV24-1 and TRBJ2-1; unclear D gene. The germline CDR1 and CDR2 sequences are KGHDR and SFDVKD. The CDR3 loop spans 13 amino acids. V was clipped by 1 base and J by 7 bases, with 7 bases between them. The DNA of the CDR3 is TGTGCCACCAGTGATTTTGACGGGAATGAGCAGTTCTTC. Translated, it gives CATSDFDGNEQFF.

This clonotype was counted ten times or more. V is TRBV4-2 and J is TRBJ2-5, with D possibly matching TRBD2 (5 bases). The V gene's germline CDR1 is LGHNA and CDR2 YNFKEQ. The CDR3 is 14 amino acids. V was trimmed by 1 base and J by 2 bases, leaving 8 bases between them. The CDR3 coding sequence is TGTGCCAGCAGCCAAGCCGGAGGACAAGAGACCCAGTACTTC. Amino acid sequence: CASSQAGGQETQYF.

This clonotype was detected a few times. The V gene is TRBV9, the J gene TRBJ1-1; D is perhaps TRBD1 (5 bases). V gave up 0 bases and J gave up 4 bases, with 10 bases separating them. CDR3 length: 14 residues. In germline, CDR1 is SGDLS, CDR2 YYNGEE. CDR3 nucleotide sequence: TGTGCCAGCAGCGTAGTCGGGAGGGGCACTGAAGCTTTCTTT. This gives the protein CASSVVGRGTEAFF.

V and J are TRBV19 and TRBJ1-1; 7 bases are a match to TRBD1. Losses at the gene ends were 2 bases for V and 5 bases for J; bases not matched to a gene: 14. This CDR3 is 17 amino acids long. Per germline, CDR1 LNHDA and CDR2 SQIVND (reference sequence). The CDR3 DNA is TGTGCCAGTAGTATATGGGGGGACAGACGAGGGACTACTGAAGCTTTCTTT. Translating gives CASSIWGDRRGTTEAFF.

The table lists this clonotype with a few counts. The V gene is TRBV29-1, the J gene TRBJ1-5; no reliable D call. The germline V and J ends were trimmed by 7 bases and 7 bases, with 14 bases remaining between them. Germline loops: CDR1 SQVTM, CDR2 ANQGSEA. CDR3 length equals 12 residues. CDR3 sequence (DNA): TGCAGCGCTCATATATCGGGGCAGCCCCAGCATTTT. This codes for CSAHISGQPQHF.

This clonotype was seen a few times. The chain joins TRBV9 to TRBJ2-7; D is perhaps TRBD1 or TRBD2 (5 bases each). V was shortened by 0 bases and J by 2 bases, with 12 bases between the two germline ends. From germline, CDR1 is SGDLS and CDR2 YYNGEE. The CDR3 sequence is 15 residues long. This CDR3 is CASSVAQGPTYEQYF. The CDR3 coding sequence is TGTGCCAGCAGCGTAGCTCAGGGACCGACCTACGAGCAGTACTTC.